This TCR beta chain was sequenced for a study of blood T cells in healthy people across ages (dated by TCRdb to the mid-2010s). Regarding the study in general: Template switching captured roughly one uniquely barcoded TCR beta cDNA molecule per two T cells in model experiments. The study measured age-related changes in TCR beta repertoire diversity using deep sequencing normalized with unique cDNA molecular identifiers. The donors were divided into four age groups: young (average roughly 17 years), middle-aged (over 35), aged (about 60) and long-lived (roughly 86). To avoid experimental bias, donors of different ages were randomly spread across the sequencing lanes. The study analyzed two additional independent replicas of 1 million unique cDNA reads from the same blood draw for two donors, one aged 18 to 29 and one aged 80 or older.

Library generation was performed with 5' RACE. The instrument given in TCRdb is Illumina HiSeq 2500. A second PCR of roughly 7 to 11 cycles was performed with a sample-barcoded 5' primer and a J-beta primer mix. A unique molecular identifier was introduced onto each TCR beta cDNA molecule by a template-switch 5' adaptor carrying 12 random nucleotides. Each sample yielded at least 3 million CDR3-containing paired-end reads. All of the RNA was converted into first-strand cDNA using the Mint cDNA synthesis kit, with a TRBC-specific oligonucleotide serving as the primer. After uracil-DNA glycosylase treatment, a first 18-cycle PCR used universal primers M1SS and BC2_uni_R on all cDNA. As for the authors' bioinformatics: Normalization of each sample was performed by random selection of 1 million high-quality reads, each carrying a distinct molecular identifier. Reads with shared molecular identifiers were discarded instead of being binned into consensus sequences. MiTCR, run with a Q25 quality threshold and the strictest error-elimination algorithm, handled CDR3 identification, clonotype clustering and error correction. A nonparametric unseen species model with Euler transformation was used to estimate lower-bound total TCR beta diversity. The public reads were reanalyzed by TCRdb: fastp trimming at Q25, MiXCR alignment, in-frame beta chains only. Entries that share a CDR3 protein sequence are merged under the most common genes and DNA. The V and J calls were not made by the authors but by TCRdb's processing. A total of 650,000 to 800,000 distinct CDR3 sequences appear in this sample, roughly 44% of them only once. The ten largest clones add up to about 21% of the sample.

V drops 2 bases and J drops 0 bases, leaving 8 bases in between. The germline V gene supplies CDR1 MDHEN and CDR2 SYDVKM. The CDR3 holds 15 amino acids from the cysteine to the phenylalanine. Just CDR3 DNA is preserved here, 45 bases in frame from base 1. The paper as a whole reports these results and caveats: Estimates of total diversity based on one million sequenced T cells were considered lower bounds and underestimates. The percentage of naive T cells measured by flow cytometry correlated strongly with observed TCR beta diversity. Compared with the aged group, more naive CD4+ T cells, fewer expanded clones and increased TCR diversity were shown by the long-lived group, suggesting age selection. Observed TCR beta diversity per million T cells fell roughly linearly with age, and a significant reduction was already apparent by age around 39. Since profiling was done on bulk unsorted PBMCs, naive and antigen-experienced compartments could not be conclusively compared. The CMV infection status of donors was not known, potentially confounding age-related changes in expanded clonotypes.

This clonotype was observed a few times. Its antigen target is currently unknown. No quality values exist for individual bases; no much larger clone is one base distant. Systemically healthy Caucasian individuals from Russia, 39 in total and aged 6 to 90 years, were included as donors. Roughly 9.5 milliliters of peripheral blood were drawn from each donor into EDTA-treated Vacutainer tubes. PBMCs were isolated by Ficoll-Paque density-gradient centrifugation, with at least 7 million obtained per sample. Trizol reagent was used to extract total RNA from PBMCs, with at least 6 micrograms per sample. Naive CD45RAhigh/CD27high T cell percentages were measured by flow cytometry on a PBMC aliquot from every donor.

The chain couples TRBV28 to TRBJ2-1, with no reliable assignment of the D segment. This TCR was sampled from a man aged 55-75 years in good health. Input material: blood. The CDR3 protein is CASSLPPGSYNEQFF. The bases are TGTGCCAGCAGTTTACCCCCCGGCTCCTACAATGAGCAGTTCTTC.